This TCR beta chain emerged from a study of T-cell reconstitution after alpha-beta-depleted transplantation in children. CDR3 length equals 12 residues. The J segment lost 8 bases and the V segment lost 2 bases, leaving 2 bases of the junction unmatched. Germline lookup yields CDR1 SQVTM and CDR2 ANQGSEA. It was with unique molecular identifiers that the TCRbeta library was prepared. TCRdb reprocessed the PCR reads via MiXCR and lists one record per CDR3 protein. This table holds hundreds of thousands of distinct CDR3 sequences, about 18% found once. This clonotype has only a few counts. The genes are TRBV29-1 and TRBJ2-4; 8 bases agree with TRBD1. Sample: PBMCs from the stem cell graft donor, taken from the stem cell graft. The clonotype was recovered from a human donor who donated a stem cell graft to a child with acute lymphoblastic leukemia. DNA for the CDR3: TGCAGCGTTGAACAGGGGGCCTACATTCAGTACTTC. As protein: CSVEQGAYIQYF.